These 14 T cell receptor beta chains were sequenced from one sample in a study of shared clonotypes between healthy human individuals. Some clones are missing from TCRdb's copy, which holds only in-frame ones; the method was immunoSEQ multiplex PCR. The sample contains roughly 2.5 million clones, around 94% of which appear only once. Sequences were obtained from naive CD4+ T cells sorted from blood. Subset here: CD45RA+ positively selected. These receptors were obtained from a man aged 18-30 years in good health.

A few counts support this clone. CDR3 DNA sequence: TGTGCCAGCAGCAAGAACGGCCAGGGCTCCTACAATGAGCAGTTCTTC. This sequence encodes CASSKNGQGSYNEQFF. This chain links TRBV7-3 with TRBJ2-1; D is perhaps TRBD1 (5 bases). Per the germline V gene, CDR1 is SGHTA and CDR2 is FQGTGA. This CDR3 region has 16 residues. V was clipped by 5 bases and J by 0 bases, with 14 bases between them.

The V and J genes are TRBV27 and TRBJ1-5; a possible D gene is TRBD1 (6 bases). Trimming cost V 1 base and J 0 bases, with 16 bases left between them. The germline gives CDR1 MNHEY, CDR2 SMNVEV (reference sequence). The CDR3 is 18 residues long. The CDR3 DNA reads as TGTGCCAGCAGTTTATATGGGACACCTCTTTATAGCAATCAGCCCCAGCATTTT. As protein: CASSLYGTPLYSNQPQHF.

The gene calls are TRBV2 and TRBJ2-5; D not resolved. The CDR3 loop spans 16 amino acids. From germline, CDR1 is SNHLY and CDR2 FYNNEI. V lost 2 bases and J lost 1, with 14 bases in between. CDR3 sequence (DNA): TGTGCCAGCAGTGAACCTGCTTTGCAGATCCAAGAGACCCAGTACTTC. Amino acids: CASSEPALQIQETQYF.

This chain uses TRBV6-5 with TRBJ2-7, with no clear D. With 7 bases removed from V and 0 bases from J, the gap between germline ends came to 7 bases. The CDR3 extends over 12 amino acids. Germline loops: CDR1 MNHEY, CDR2 SVGAGI. CDR3 sequence: CASTSNSYEQYF. As DNA, the CDR3 is TGTGCCAGCACCAGCAACTCCTACGAGCAGTACTTC.

V gene TRBV6-5 combines with J gene TRBJ1-5; TRBD1 aligns across 9 bases. The V gene end was trimmed by 6 bases and the J gene end by 6 bases; junction bases not matched to a gene: 9. The CDR3 totals 15 residues. Germline assignment: CDR1 MNHEY and CDR2 SVGAGI. The CDR3 sequence is CASSLTGQGIQPQHF. CDR3 DNA: TGTGCCAGCAGCTTGACGGGACAGGGAATTCAGCCCCAGCATTTT.

This clone was detected a few times. CDR3 bases: TGTGCCAGCAGCGGGAGCTCTGGAAACACCATATATTTT. The encoded protein is CASSGSSGNTIYF. J is TRBJ1-3 and V is TRBV9; D is ambiguous. V was clipped by 3 bases and J by 0 bases, with 4 bases between them. Germline CDR1 SGDLS, CDR2 YYNGEE. This CDR3 is built from 13 residues.

The V call is TRBV28, the J call TRBJ1-2, with TRBD1 matching over 8 bases. Germline V gene lookup returns CDR1 MDHEN and CDR2 SYDVKM. V lost 6 bases to trimming and J lost 4 bases; unmatched junction nucleotides: 10. CDR3 length: 15 amino acids. CDR3 DNA sequence: TGTGCCAGCAGCCTGAACCGACAGGGGACCTATGGCTACACCTTC. Translated: CASSLNRQGTYGYTF.

The rearrangement joins TRBV19 to TRBJ1-1; no clear D. Germline-derived CDR1 and CDR2 are LNHDA and SQIVND (reference sequence). Deletions cut 5 bases from V and 5 bases from J, with 6 bases between. The CDR3 contains 11 residues. The CDR3 here is CASSEWTEAFF. In nucleotides, the CDR3 is TGTGCCAGTAGTGAGTGGACTGAAGCTTTCTTT. The whole variable domain, filled in from reference TRBV19 and TRBJ1-1, reads DGGITQSPKYLFRKEGQNVTLSCEQNLNHDAMYWYRQDPGQGLRLIYYSQIVNDFQKGDIAEGYSVSREKKESFPLTVTSAQKNPTAFYLCASSEWTEAFFGQGTRLTVV.

About this clone: The same CDR3 also results from other DNA sequences found in this sample. This chain joins TRBV18 and TRBJ2-2; TRBD1 might be the D (5 bases). Germline values: CDR1 KGHSH, CDR2 LQKENI. V lost 3 bases to trimming and J lost 1 base, with 9 bases between them. CDR3 size: 15 residues. The CDR3 is CASSPNQGNTGELFF. The DNA for the CDR3 is TGTGCCAGCTCACCTAATCAGGGGAACACCGGGGAGCTGTTTTTT.

The V gene is TRBV14, the J gene TRBJ2-1, with D hard to call. CDR1 is SGHDN and CDR2 is FVKESK in the germline V gene. The CDR3 is 13 amino acids. Deletions cut 2 bases from V and 3 bases from J, with 5 bases between. CDR3 sequence (DNA): TGTGCCAGCAGCCAACGAGGCTACAATGAGCAGTTCTTC. This gives the protein CASSQRGYNEQFF.

The chain is built from TRBV5-5 and TRBJ2-5; perhaps D is TRBD1 or TRBD2 (5 bases each). V was clipped by 4 bases and J by 7 bases, with 20 bases between them. This CDR3 is built from 15 residues. Germline loops: CDR1 SGHKS, CDR2 YYEKEE (reference sequence). This CDR3 reads CASSPLEGLIGTQYF. The CDR3 region has the DNA TGTGCCAGCAGCCCACTCGAGGGGCTTATCGGGACCCAGTACTTC.

The rearrangement joins TRBV14 to TRBJ2-2; tentatively, D is TRBD1 (6 bases). CDR3 size: 19 residues. Trimming left V 1 base short and J 2 bases short, with 20 bases between. Looked up from germline, CDR1 is SGHDN and CDR2 is FVKESK. The CDR3 loop is CASSQGRDRRRTNTGELFF. DNA of the CDR3: TGTGCCAGCAGCCAAGGGCGAGACAGGCGTCGAACTAACACCGGGGAGCTGTTTTTT.

The chain uses TRBV18 and TRBJ2-4; maybe TRBD2 (5 bases). Germline CDR1 KGHSH, CDR2 LQKENI. V shed 3 bases and J shed 9 bases, with 15 bases lying between them. The CDR3 loop spans 14 amino acids. CDR3 residues: CASSPTMEDGIQYF. The CDR3 DNA reads TGTGCCAGCTCACCCACAATGGAGGACGGCATTCAGTACTTC.

The rearrangement joins TRBV5-1 to TRBJ2-5, with 12 bases aligning to TRBD2. The CDR3 spans 15 residues. Losses at the gene ends were 4 bases for V and 4 bases for J; bases not matched to a gene: 5. The germline V gene encodes CDR1 SGHRS and CDR2 YFSETQ. The CDR3 nucleotides read TGCGCCAGCAGCCCCCCGGGACTAGCGGGAGAGACCCAGTACTTC. Translated: CASSPPGLAGETQYF.